Listed here is a single T cell receptor (beta chain). The method was immunoSEQ multiplex PCR; TCRdb's version includes in-frame clones alone and lacks a portion of them. This sample has approximately 80,000 clones, with about nine tenths found just once. The CDR3 length is 13 residues. The germline V gene has CDR1 MNHEY and CDR2 SMNVEV (reference sequence). V was pared by 2 bases and J by 8 bases, with 13 bases between. The sample originates from a study of OX40 agonist ivuxolimab in advanced cancers. The chain is built from TRBV27 and TRBJ2-7, with D perhaps TRBD1 or TRBD2 (5 bases each). Sequencing used CD4+ or CD8+ T cells sorted from blood, obtained in a trial of the OX40 agonist ivuxolimab. The clonotype comes from an adult with an advanced solid tumor such as melanoma, head and neck, liver or kidney cancer. In nucleotides, the CDR3 is TGTGCCAGCAGTTTAACTAGTCAGGGCCAGCAGTACTTC. Protein: CASSLTSQGQQYF.